This T cell receptor beta chain was found in a study of blood T cell repertoires in COVID-19. Background on the study: Collection of acute and convalescent COVID-19 samples took place in the United States, Italy and Spain.

A note on this clone: The junction does not match germline at one end; this may be a read error.

Seattle participants joined during active infection and were tracked over time. In germline, CDR1 is LGHDT, CDR2 YNNKEL (reference sequence). The CDR3 is made up of 15 amino acids. In the original analysis: Amplification with reference gene primers provided the estimates of nucleated cell counts. Method: immunoSEQ multiplex PCR; TCRdb's copy keeps in-frame clones and lacks some. The V and J calls and clone size come from that table; D and trimming were worked out from the DNA. The sample has 170,000 or so clones; 85% to 90% are singletons. The chain is built from TRBV3-1 (or the pseudogene TRBV3-2) and TRBJ1-5; D unresolved. This sequence originates from a woman aged 70 to 79 with COVID-19, enrolled during active disease. Sequenced: peripheral blood. The CDR3 reads CASSKDPYSNQPQHF. The CDR3 DNA sequence: TGTGCCAGCAGCAAAGACCCTTATAGCAATCAGCCCCAGCATTTT.